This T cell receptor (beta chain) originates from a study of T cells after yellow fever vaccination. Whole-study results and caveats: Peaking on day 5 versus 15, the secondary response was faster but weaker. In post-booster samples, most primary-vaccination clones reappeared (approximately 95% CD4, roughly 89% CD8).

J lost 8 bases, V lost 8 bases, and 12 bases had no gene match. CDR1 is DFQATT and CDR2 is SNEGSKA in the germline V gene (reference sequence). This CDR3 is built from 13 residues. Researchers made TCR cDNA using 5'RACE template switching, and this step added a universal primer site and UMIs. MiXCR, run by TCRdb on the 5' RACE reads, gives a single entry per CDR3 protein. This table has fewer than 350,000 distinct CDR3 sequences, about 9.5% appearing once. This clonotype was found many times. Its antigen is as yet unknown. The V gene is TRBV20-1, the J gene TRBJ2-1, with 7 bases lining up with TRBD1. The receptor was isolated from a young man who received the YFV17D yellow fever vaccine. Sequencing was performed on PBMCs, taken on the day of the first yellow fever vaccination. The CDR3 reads CSSPDRVGDEQFF. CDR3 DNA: TGCAGTTCGCCTGACAGGGTAGGCGATGAGCAGTTCTTC.